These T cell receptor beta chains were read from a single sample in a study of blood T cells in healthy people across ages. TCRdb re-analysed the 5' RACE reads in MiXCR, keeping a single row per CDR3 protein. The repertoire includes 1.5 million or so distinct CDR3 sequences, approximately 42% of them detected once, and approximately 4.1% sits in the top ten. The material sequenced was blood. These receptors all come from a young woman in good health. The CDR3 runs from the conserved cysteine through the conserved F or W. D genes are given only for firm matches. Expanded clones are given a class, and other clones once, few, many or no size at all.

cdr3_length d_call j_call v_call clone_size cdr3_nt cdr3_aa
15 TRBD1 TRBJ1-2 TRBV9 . TGTGCCAGCAGCGCAAGGACAGGGGATAACTATGGCTACACCTTC CASSARTGDNYGYTF
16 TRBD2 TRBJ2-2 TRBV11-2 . TGTGCCAGCAGCTTAGCTCGGGGGGAGAGCACCGGGGAGCTGTTTTTT CASSLARGESTGELFF
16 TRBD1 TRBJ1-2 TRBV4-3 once TGCGCCAGCAGCCTTCGGACAGGGGGCCCTAACTATGGCTACACCTTC CASSLRTGGPNYGYTF
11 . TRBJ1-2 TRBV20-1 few TGCAGTGCATTACAGGAGTATGGCTACACCTTC CSALQEYGYTF
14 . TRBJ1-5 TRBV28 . TGTGCCAGCAGTTTGCGACAGGTGTTACAGCCCCAGCATTTT CASSLRQVLQPQHF
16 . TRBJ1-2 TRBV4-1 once TGCGCCAGCAGCCAAGATCTTCTAAACAGGCGGAATGGCTACACCTTC CASSQDLLNRRNGYTF
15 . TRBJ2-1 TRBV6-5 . TGTGCCAGCAGTGGAGCACCGAGCTCCTACAATGAGCAGTTCTTC CASSGAPSSYNEQFF
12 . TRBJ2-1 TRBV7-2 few TGTGCCAGCAGCTCCGTACGGCCTGAGCAGTTCTTC CASSSVRPEQFF
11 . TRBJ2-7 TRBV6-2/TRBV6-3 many TGTGCCAGCAGTTCTTACAATGAGCAGTACTTC CASSSYNEQYF
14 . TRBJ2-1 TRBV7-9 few TGTGCCAGCAGACTACAGGGACTTTACAATGAGCAGTTCTTC CASRLQGLYNEQFF
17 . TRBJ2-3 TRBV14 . TGTGCCAGCAGCCACCTCCGGGGCGGAGGCAGCACAGGTACGCAGTATTTT CASSHLRGGGSTGTQYF
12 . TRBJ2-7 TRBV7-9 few TGTGCCAGCAGCCCCGGACAGTACGAGCAGTACTTC CASSPGQYEQYF
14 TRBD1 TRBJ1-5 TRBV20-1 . TGCAGTGCTAGAGTTGGGACAGGGCCACAGCCCCAGCATTTT CSARVGTGPQPQHF
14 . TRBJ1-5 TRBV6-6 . TGTGCCAGCAGTTTTACAGGGAGCGGCCAGCCCCAGCATTTT CASSFTGSGQPQHF
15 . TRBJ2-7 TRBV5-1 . TGCGCCAGTACCCGAAGCCGGGACTCAGGCTACGAGCAGTACTTC CASTRSRDSGYEQYF